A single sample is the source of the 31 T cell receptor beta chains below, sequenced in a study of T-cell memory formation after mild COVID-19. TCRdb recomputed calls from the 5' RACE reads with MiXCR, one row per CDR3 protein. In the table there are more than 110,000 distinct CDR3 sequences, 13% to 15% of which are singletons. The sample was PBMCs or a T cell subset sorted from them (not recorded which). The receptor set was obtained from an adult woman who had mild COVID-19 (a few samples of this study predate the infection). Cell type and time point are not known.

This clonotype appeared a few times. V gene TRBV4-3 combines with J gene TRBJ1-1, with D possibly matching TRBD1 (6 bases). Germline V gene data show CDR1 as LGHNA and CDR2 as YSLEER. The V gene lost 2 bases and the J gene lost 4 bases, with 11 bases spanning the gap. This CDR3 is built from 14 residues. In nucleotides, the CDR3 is TGCGCCAGCAGCCAAACCGGGACAACCACTGAAGCTTTCTTT. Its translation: CASSQTGTTTEAFF.

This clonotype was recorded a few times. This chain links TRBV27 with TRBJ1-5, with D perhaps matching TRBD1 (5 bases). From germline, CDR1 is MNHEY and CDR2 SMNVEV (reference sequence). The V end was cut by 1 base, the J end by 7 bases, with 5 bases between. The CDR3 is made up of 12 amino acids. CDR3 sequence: CASSLWGQPQHF. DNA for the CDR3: TGTGCCAGCAGTTTATGGGGGCAGCCCCAGCATTTT.

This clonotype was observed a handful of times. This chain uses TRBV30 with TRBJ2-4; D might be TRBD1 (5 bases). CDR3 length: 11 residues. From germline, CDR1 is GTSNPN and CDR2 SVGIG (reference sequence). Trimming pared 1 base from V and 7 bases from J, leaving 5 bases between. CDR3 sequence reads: CAWSAGNIQYF. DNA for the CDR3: TGTGCCTGGAGTGCAGGGAACATTCAGTACTTC.

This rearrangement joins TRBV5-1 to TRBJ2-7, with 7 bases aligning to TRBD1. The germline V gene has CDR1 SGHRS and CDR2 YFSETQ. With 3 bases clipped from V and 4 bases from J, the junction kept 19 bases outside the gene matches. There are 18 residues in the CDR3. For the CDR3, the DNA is TGCGCCAGCAGCTACGGACAGGACCCCCACATATCCCCTTACGAGCAGTACTTC. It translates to CASSYGQDPHISPYEQYF.

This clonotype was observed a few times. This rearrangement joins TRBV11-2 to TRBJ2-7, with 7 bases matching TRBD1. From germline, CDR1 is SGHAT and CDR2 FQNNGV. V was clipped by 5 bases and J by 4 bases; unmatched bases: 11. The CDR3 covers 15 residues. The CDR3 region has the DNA TGTGCCAGCAGCAACACGAAGGGGGCTGGTTACGAGCAGTACTTC. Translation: CASSNTKGAGYEQYF.

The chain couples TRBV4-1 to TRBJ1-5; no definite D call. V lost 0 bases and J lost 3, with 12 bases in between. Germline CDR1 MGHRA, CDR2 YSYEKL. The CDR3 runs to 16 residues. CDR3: CASSQDWRTVNQPQHF. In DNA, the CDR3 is TGCGCCAGCAGCCAAGATTGGAGGACGGTCAATCAGCCCCAGCATTTT.

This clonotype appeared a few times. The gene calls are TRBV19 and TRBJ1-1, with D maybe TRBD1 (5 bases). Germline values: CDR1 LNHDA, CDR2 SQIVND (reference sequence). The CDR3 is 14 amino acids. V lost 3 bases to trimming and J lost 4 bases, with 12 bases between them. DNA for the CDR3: TGTGCCAGTAGTATCGGGCAGGGCTTCACTGAAGCTTTCTTT. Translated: CASSIGQGFTEAFF.

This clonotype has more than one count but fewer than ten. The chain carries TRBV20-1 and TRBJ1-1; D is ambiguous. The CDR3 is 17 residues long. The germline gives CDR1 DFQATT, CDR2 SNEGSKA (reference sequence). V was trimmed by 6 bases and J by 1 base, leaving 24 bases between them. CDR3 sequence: CSATRVSERTWNTEAFF. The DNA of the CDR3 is TGCAGTGCCACTCGGGTGTCAGAACGAACCTGGAACACTGAAGCTTTCTTT.

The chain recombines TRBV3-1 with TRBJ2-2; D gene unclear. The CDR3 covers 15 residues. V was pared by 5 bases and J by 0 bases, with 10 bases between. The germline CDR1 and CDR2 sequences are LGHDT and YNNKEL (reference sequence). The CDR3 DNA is TGTGCCAGCAGCGACCTAAGCACGAACACCGGGGAGCTGTTTTTT. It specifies CASSDLSTNTGELFF.

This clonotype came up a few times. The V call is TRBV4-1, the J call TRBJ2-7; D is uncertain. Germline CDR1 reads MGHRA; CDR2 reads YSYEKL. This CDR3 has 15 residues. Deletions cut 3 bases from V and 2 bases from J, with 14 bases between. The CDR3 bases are TGCGCCAGCAGCCACGGAGACCGCGCAACCTACGAGCAGTACTTC. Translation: CASSHGDRATYEQYF.

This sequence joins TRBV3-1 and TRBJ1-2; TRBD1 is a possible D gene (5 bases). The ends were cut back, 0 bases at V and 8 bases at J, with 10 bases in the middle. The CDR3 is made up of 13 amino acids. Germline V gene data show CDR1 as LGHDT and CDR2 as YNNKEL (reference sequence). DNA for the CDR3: TGTGCCAGCAGCCAAGAGACGGGGCACGGCTACACCTTC. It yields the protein CASSQETGHGYTF.

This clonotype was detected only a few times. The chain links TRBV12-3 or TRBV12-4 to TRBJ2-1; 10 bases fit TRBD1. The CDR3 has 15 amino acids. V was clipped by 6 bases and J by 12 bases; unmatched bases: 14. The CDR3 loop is CASSRTGTGEMGQFF. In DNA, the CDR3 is TGTGCCAGCAGCAGAACCGGGACAGGGGAAATGGGGCAGTTCTTC.

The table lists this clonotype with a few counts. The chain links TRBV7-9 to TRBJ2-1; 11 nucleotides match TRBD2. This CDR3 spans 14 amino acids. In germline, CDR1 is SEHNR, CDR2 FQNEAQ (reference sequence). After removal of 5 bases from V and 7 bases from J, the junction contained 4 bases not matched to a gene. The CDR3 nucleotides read TGTGCCAGCAGCGCGAGGACTAGCGGGAATGAGCAGTTCTTC. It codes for CASSARTSGNEQFF.

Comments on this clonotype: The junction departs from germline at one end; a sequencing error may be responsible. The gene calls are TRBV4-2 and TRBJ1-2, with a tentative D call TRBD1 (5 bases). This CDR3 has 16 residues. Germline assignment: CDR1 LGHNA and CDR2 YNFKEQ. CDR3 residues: CASIQKLGGFNYGYTF. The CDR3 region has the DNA TGTGCCAGCATCCAAAAATTGGGGGGATTTAACTATGGCTACACCTTC.

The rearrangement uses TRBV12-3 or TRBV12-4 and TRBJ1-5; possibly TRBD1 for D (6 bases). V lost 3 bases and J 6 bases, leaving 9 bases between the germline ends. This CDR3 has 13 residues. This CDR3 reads CASSFGGSQPQHF. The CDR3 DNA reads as TGTGCCAGCAGTTTTGGGGGCTCTCAGCCCCAGCATTTT.

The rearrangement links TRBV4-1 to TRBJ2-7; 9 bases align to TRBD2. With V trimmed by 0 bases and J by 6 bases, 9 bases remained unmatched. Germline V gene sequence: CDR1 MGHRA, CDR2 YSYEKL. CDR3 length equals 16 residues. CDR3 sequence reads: CASSQDPAGGPFEQYF. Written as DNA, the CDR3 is TGCGCCAGCAGCCAAGATCCCGCGGGGGGGCCGTTCGAGCAGTACTTC.

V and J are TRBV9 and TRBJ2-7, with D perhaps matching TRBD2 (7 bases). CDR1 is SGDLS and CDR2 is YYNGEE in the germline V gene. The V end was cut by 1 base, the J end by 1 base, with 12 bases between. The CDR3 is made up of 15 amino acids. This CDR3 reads CASSVMEGGSYEQYF. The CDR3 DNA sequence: TGTGCCAGCAGCGTAATGGAGGGGGGGTCCTACGAGCAGTACTTC.

CDR3 DNA: TGTGCCAGCAATCCTAGCGGGGGGGCTTCAGATACGCAGTATTTT. Protein sequence: CASNPSGGASDTQYF. The chain is built from TRBV9 and TRBJ2-3, with TRBD2 matching 12 bases. Germline V CDR1 and CDR2: SGDLS, YYNGEE. V lost 6 bases to trimming and J lost 4 bases; unmatched junction nucleotides: 6. CDR3 length: 15 amino acids.

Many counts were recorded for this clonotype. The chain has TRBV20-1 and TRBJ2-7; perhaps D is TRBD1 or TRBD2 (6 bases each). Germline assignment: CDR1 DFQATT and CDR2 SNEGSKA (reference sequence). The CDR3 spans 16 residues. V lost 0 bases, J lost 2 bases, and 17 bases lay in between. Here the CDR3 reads CSARDGGGTEAYEQYF. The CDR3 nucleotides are TGCAGTGCTAGAGATGGGGGCGGGACGGAGGCCTACGAGCAGTACTTC.

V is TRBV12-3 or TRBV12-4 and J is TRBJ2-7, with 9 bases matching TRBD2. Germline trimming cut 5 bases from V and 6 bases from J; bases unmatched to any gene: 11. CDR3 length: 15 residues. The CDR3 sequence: CASSATGTSLSEQYF. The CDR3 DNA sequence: TGTGCCAGCAGTGCCACCGGGACTAGCTTATCCGAGCAGTACTTC.

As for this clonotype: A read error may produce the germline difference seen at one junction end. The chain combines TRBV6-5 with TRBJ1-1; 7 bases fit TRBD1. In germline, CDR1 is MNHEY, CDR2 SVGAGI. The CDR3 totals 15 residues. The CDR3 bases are TGTGCCAGCAGATACTCAACAGGGGCGAACACTGAAGCTTTCTTT. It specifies CASRYSTGANTEAFF.

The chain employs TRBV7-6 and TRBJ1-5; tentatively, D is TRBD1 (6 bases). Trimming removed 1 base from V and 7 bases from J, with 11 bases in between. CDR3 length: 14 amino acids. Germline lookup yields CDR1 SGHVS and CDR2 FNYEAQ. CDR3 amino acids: CASSLGGATQPQHF. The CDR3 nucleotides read TGTGCCAGCAGCTTAGGGGGGGCCACACAGCCCCAGCATTTT.

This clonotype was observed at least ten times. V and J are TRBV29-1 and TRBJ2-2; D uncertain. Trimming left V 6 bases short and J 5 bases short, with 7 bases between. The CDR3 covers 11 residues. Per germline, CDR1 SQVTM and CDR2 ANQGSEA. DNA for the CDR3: TGCAGCGTCGTCCGGACCGGGGAGCTGTTTTTT. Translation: CSVVRTGELFF.

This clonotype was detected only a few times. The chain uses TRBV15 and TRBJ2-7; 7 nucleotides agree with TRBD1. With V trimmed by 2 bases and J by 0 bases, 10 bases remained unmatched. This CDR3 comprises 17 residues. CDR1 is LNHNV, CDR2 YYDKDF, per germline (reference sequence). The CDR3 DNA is TGTGCCACCAGCAGAACATTCACAGGGGAAAGCTCCTACGAGCAGTACTTC. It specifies CATSRTFTGESSYEQYF.

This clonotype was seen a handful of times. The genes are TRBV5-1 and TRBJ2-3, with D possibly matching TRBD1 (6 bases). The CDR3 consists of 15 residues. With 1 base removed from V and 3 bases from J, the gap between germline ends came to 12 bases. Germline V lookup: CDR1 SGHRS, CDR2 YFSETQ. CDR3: CASSLSGHYTDTQYF. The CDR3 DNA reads TGCGCCAGCAGCTTGTCGGGACATTATACAGATACGCAGTATTTT.

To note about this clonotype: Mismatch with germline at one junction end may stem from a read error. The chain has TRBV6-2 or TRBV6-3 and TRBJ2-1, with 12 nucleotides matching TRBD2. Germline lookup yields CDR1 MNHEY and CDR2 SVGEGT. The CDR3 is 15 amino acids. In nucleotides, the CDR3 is TGTGCCAGCAGTTACTCGACTAGCGGGGGCAATGATCAGTTCTTC. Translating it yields CASSYSTSGGNDQFF.

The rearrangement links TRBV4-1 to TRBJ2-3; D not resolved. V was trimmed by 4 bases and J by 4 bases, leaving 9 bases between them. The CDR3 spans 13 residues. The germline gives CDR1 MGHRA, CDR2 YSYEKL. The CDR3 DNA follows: TGCGCCAGCAGCCCCTGGTTAGCAGATACGCAGTATTTT. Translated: CASSPWLADTQYF.

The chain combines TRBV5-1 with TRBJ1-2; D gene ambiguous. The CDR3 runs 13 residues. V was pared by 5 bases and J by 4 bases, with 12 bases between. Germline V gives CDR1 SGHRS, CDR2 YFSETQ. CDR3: CASRAEAGYGYTF. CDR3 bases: TGCGCCAGCAGAGCTGAAGCAGGCTATGGCTACACCTTC.

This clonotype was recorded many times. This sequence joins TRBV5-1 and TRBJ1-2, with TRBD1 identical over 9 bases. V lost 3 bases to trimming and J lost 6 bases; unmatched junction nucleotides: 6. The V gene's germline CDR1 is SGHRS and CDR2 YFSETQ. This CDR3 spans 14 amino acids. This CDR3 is CASSSMTGGDGYTF. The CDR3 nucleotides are TGCGCCAGCAGCTCAATGACAGGGGGGGATGGCTACACCTTC.

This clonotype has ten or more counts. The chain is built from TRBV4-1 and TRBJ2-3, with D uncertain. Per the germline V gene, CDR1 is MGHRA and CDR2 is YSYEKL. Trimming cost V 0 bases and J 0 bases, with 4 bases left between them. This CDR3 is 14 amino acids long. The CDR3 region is CASSQEASTDTQYF. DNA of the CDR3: TGCGCCAGCAGCCAAGAAGCCAGCACAGATACGCAGTATTTT.

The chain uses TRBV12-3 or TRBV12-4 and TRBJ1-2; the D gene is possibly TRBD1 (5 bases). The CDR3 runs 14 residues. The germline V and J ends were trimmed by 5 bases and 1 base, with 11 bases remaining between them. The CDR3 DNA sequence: TGTGCCAGCAGTACCCGGACACTTAACTATGGCTACACCTTC. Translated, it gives CASSTRTLNYGYTF.